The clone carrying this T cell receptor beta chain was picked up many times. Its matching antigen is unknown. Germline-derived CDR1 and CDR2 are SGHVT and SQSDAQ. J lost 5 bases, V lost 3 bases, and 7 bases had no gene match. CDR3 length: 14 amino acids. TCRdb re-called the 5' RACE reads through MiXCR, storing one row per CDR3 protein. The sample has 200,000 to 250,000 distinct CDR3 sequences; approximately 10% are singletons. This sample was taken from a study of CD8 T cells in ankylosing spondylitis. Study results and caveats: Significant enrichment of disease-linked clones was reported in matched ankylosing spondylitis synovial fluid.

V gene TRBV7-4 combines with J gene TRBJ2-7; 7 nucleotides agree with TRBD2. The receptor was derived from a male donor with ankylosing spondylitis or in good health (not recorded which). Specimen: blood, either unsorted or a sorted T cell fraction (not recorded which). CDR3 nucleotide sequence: TGTGCCAGCAGCTTCAGGGAGGGGATCAACGAGCAGTACTTC. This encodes CASSFREGINEQYF.